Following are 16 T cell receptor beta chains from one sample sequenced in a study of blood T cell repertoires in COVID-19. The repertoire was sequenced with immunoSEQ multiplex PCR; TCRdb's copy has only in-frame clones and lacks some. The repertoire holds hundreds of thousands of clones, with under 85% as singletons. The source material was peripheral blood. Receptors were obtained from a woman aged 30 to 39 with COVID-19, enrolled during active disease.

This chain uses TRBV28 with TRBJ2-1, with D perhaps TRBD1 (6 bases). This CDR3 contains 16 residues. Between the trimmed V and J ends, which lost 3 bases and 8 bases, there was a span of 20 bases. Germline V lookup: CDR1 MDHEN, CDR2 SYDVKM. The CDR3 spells CASSFLAGAFIYEQFF. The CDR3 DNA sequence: TGTGCCAGCAGTTTTCTAGCAGGGGCGTTTATATATGAGCAGTTCTTC.

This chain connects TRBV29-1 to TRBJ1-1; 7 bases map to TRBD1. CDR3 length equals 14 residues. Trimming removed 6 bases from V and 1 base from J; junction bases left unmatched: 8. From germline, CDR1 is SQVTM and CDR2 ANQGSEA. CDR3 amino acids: CSVDSGTENTEAFF. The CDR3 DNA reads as TGCAGCGTAGACTCCGGGACAGAGAACACTGAAGCTTTCTTT.

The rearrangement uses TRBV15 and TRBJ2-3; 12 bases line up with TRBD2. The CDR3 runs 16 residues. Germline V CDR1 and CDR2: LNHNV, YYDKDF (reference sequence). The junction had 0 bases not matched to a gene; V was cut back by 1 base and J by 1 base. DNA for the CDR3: TGTGCCACCAGCAGAGGACTAGCGGGGGGCACAGATACGCAGTATTTT. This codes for CATSRGLAGGTDTQYF.

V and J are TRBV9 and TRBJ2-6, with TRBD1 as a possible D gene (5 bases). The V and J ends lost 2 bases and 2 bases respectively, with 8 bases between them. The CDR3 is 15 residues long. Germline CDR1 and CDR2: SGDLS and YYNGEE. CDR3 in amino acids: CASSVSGTGANVLTF. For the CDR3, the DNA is TGTGCCAGCAGCGTTTCAGGGACTGGGGCCAACGTCCTGACTTTC.

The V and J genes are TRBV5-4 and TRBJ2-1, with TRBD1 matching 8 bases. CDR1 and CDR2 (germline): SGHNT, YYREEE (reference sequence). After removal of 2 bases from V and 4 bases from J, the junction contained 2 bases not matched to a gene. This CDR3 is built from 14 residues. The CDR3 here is CASSLGDRYNEQFF. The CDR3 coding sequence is TGTGCCAGCAGCTTAGGGGACAGGTACAATGAGCAGTTCTTC.

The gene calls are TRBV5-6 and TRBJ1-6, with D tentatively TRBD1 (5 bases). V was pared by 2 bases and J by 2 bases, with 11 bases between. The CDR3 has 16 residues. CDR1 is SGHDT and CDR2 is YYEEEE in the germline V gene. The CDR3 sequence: CASSFSGDPYNSPLHF. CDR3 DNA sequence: TGTGCCAGCAGCTTCTCGGGGGACCCCTATAATTCACCCCTCCACTTT.

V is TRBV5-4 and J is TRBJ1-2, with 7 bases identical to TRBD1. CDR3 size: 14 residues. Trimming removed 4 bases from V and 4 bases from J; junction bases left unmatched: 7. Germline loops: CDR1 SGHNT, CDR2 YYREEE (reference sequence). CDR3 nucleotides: TGTGCCAGCAGCCCGGGACAGAATTCCTATGGCTACACCTTC. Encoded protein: CASSPGQNSYGYTF.

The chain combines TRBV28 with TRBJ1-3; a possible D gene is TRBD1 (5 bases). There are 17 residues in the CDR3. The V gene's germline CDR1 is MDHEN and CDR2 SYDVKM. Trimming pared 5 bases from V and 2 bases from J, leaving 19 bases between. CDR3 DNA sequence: TGTGCCAGCAGTCCACTGGGGGGGGAAGCTGCTGGAAACACCATATATTTT. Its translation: CASSPLGGEAAGNTIYF.

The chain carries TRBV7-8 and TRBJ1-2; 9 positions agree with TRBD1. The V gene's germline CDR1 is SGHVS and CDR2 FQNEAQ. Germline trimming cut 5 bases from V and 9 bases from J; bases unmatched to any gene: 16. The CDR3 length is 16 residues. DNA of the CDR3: TGTGCCAGCAGCCAACGTGACCCGGGGACAGGGAGTCGCTACACCTTC. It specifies CASSQRDPGTGSRYTF.

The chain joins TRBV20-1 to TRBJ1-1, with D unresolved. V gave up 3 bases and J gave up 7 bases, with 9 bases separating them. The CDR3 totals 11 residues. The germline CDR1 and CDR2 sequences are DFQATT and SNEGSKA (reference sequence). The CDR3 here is CSASSRSEAFF. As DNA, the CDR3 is TGCAGTGCTAGTTCTAGGAGTGAAGCTTTCTTT.

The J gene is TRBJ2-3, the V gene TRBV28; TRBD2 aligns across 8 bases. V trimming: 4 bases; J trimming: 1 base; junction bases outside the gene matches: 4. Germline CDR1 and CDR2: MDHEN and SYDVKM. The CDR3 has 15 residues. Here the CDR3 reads CASSWERGRTDTQYF. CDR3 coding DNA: TGTGCCAGCAGTTGGGAGCGGGGGCGCACAGATACGCAGTATTTT.

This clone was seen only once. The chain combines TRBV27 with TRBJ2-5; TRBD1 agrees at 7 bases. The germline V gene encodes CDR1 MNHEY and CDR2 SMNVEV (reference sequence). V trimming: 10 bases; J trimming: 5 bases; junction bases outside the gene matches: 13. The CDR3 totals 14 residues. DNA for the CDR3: TGTGCCATCTCCTACCCGAACAGGGGTGAGACCCAGTACTTC. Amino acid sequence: CAISYPNRGETQYF.

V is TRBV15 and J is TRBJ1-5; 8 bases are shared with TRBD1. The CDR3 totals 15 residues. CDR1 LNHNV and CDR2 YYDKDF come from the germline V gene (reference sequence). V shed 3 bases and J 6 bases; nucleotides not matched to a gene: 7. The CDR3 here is CATSREGTGGQPQHF. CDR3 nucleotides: TGTGCCACCAGCAGGGAAGGGACAGGTGGTCAGCCCCAGCATTTT.

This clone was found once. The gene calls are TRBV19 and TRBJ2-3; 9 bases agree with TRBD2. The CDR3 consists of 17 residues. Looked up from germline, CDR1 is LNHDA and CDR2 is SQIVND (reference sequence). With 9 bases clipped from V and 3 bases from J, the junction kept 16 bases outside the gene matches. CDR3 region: CASTALRAGGVTDTQYF. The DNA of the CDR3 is TGTGCCAGCACTGCCTTAAGGGCGGGAGGGGTGACAGATACGCAGTATTTT.

The CDR3 reads CASSLLRGIGYGYTF. DNA of the CDR3: TGCGCCAGCAGCCTCCTGAGGGGGATCGGCTATGGCTACACCTTC. The chain joins TRBV5-1 to TRBJ1-2, with a possible D match to TRBD1 (6 bases). The germline V gene has CDR1 SGHRS and CDR2 YFSETQ. This CDR3 is built from 15 residues. Deletions cut 4 bases from V and 4 bases from J, with 17 bases between.

Here the CDR3 DNA reads TGTGCCAGCAGCTTGGGACAGGGCCTTAACTATGGCTACACCTTC. This codes for CASSLGQGLNYGYTF. The chain combines TRBV7-2 with TRBJ1-2; 9 positions agree with TRBD1. This CDR3 is 15 amino acids long. The V and J ends lost 3 bases and 1 base, in that order; junction bases with no gene match: 3. Germline V gene data show CDR1 as SGHTA and CDR2 as FQGNSA.